This T cell receptor (beta chain) was identified in a study of blood T cells in healthy people across ages. Study results and limitations: It was found that TCR beta diversity correlated strongly with the percentage of naive T cells. Estimates of diversity drawn from one million T cells were considered underestimates. As age increased, TCR beta diversity per million T cells fell in a roughly linear fashion.

Germline V gene data show CDR1 as WNHNN and CDR2 as SYGVQD (reference sequence). CDR3 length: 18 residues. The trim removed 6 bases at V and 6 bases at J, leaving 16 bases unmatched. Sample-barcoded 5' priming and a J-beta primer mix drove a second PCR of roughly 6 to 12 cycles. Via MiXCR, TCRdb re-called the 5' RACE reads, giving one row per CDR3 protein. The data contain about 620,000 distinct CDR3 sequences, approximately 52% of them singletons. As regards this clonotype: Its antigen is as yet unknown.

Staff drew 9 to 10 milliliters of peripheral blood from each donor. The material sequenced was blood. The V gene is TRBV10-1, the J gene TRBJ2-3, with 12 bases fitting TRBD2. The sequence came from a woman older than 75 in good health. Here the CDR3 DNA reads TGCGCCAGCAGCGGGGGACTAGCGGGTTTAAGAAGTGATGATACGCAGTATTTT. The encoded protein is CASSGGLAGLRSDDTQYF.